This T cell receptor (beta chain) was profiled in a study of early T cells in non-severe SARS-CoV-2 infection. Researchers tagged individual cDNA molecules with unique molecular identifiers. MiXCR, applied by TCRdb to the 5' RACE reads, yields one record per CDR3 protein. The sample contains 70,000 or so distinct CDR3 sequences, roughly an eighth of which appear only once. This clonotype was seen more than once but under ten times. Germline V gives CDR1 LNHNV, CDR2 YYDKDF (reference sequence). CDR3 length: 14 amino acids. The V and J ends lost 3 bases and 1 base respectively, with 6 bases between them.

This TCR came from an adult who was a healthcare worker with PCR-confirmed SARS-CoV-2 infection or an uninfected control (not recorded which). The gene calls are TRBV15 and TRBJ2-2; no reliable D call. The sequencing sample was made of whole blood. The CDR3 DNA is TGTGCCACCAGCAGTCCCGAGAACACCGGGGAGCTGTTTTTT. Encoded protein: CATSSPENTGELFF.